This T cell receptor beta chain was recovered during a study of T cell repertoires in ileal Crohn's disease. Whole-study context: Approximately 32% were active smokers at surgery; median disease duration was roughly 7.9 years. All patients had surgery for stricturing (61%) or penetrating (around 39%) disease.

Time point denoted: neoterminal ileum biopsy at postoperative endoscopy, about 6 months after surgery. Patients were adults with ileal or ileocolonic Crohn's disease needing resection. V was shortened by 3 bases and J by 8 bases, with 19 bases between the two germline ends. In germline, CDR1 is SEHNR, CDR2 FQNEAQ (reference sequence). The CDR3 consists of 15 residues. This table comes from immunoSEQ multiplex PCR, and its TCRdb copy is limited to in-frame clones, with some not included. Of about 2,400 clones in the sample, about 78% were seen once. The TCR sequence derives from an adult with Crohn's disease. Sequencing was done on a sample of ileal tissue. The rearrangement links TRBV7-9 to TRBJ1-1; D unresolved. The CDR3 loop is CASSFMAKTNPEAFF. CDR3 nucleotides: TGTGCCAGCAGCTTTATGGCTAAGACAAACCCCGAAGCTTTCTTT.